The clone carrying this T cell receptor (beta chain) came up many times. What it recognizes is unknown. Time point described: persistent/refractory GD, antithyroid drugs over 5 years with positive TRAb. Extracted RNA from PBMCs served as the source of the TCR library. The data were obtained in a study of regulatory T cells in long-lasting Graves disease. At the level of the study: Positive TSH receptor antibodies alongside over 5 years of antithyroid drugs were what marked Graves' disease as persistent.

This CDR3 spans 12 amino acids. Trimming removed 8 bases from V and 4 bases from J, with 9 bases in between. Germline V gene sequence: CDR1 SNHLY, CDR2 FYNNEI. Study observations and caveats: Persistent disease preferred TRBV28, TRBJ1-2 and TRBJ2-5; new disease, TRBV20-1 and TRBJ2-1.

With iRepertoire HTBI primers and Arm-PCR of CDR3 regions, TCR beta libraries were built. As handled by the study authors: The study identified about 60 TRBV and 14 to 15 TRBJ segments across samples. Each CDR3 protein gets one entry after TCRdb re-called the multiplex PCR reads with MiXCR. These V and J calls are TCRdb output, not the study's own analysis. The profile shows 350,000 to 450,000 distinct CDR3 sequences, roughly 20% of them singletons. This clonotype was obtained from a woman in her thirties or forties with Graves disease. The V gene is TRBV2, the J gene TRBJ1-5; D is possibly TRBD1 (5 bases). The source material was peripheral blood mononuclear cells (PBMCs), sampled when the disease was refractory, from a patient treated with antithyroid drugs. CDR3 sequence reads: CASHGGNQPQHF. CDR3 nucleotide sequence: TGTGCCAGCCATGGGGGAAATCAGCCCCAGCATTTT.